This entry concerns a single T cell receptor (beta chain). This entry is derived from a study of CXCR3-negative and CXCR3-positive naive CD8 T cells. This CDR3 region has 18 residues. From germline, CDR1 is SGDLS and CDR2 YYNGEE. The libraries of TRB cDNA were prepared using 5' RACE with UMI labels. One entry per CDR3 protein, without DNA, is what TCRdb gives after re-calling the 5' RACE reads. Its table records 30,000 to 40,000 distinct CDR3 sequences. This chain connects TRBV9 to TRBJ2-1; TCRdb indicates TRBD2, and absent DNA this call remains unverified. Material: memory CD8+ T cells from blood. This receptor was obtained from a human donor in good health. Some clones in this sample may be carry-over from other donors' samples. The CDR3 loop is CASSVASSGGARYNEQFF.